This T cell receptor beta chain comes out of a study of blood T cell repertoires in COVID-19. Patients of the Seattle cohort, enrolled during active infection, were followed longitudinally. Per the original data handling: The authors estimated nucleated cell counts from reference gene primer amplification. Repertoires were generated with immunoSEQ multiplex PCR, while TCRdb's copy carries only in-frame clones and drops some. Clonal size and the V and J genes are those of that table, whereas D and trimming came from the DNA. This table has roughly 100,000 clones, roughly 90% appearing once. The germline CDR1 and CDR2 sequences are WNHNN and SYGVQD (reference sequence). V lost 0 bases to trimming and J lost 4 bases; unmatched junction nucleotides: 5. The CDR3 is made up of 16 amino acids.

This receptor was obtained from a woman between 45 and 65 years old with COVID-19, enrolled during active disease. The specimen was peripheral blood. The J gene is TRBJ2-1, the V gene TRBV10-1, with TRBD2 identical over 8 bases. The CDR3 coding sequence is TGCGCCAGCAGTGAGTCTAATAGCGGGGCTTACAATGAGCAGTTCTTC. Translated, it gives CASSESNSGAYNEQFF.